Listed below are T cell receptor beta chains from one sample, sequenced in a study of post-analysis software for immune sequencing data. TCRdb reanalysed the PCR reads using MiXCR and keeps one entry per CDR3 protein. The sample records about 820,000 distinct CDR3 sequences, about 50% being singletons. Sequencing input: blood. Receptors were obtained from a girl between 10 and 17 years old with multiple sclerosis. Each CDR3 is given with its conserved first and last residue. The order of the fields is V gene, J gene, D gene, clone size, CDR3 DNA, CDR3 protein. A D gene is named only where the DNA matches it firmly. Not every row has a clone size; where given, it reads once, few, many or a size class.

V gene: TRBV6-1; J gene: TRBJ2-7; D gene: .; clone size: few; CDR3 DNA: TGTGCCAGCAGTGAAGTGCCGGGGAGGATGGTCGAGCAGTACTTC; CDR3 protein: CASSEVPGRMVEQYF
V gene: TRBV18; J gene: TRBJ1-2; D gene: TRBD1; clone size: .; CDR3 DNA: TGTGCCAGCTCGCCGCCGGGACAGGGATTGCGGGGCTACACCTTC; CDR3 protein: CASSPPGQGLRGYTF
V gene: TRBV13; J gene: TRBJ2-1; D gene: TRBD1; clone size: .; CDR3 DNA: TGTGCCTTCCGGGACAGGGAATTCGGAGAGACCCAGTTCTTC; CDR3 protein: CAFRDREFGETQFF
V gene: TRBV4-1; J gene: TRBJ1-1; D gene: .; clone size: .; CDR3 DNA: TGCGCCAGCAGCCAAGTTCAAAGTCTCCACACTGAAGCTTTCTTT; CDR3 protein: CASSQVQSLHTEAFF
V gene: TRBV10-3; J gene: TRBJ2-1; D gene: .; clone size: few; CDR3 DNA: TGTGCCATCAGTGAGGTCGAGGCTGAGCAGTTCTTC; CDR3 protein: CAISEVEAEQFF
V gene: TRBV11-2; J gene: TRBJ2-5; D gene: .; clone size: .; CDR3 DNA: TGTGCCAGCAGCCCCCGGGTCGGCAATCAAGAGACCCAGTACTTC; CDR3 protein: CASSPRVGNQETQYF
V gene: TRBV20-1; J gene: TRBJ2-5; D gene: .; clone size: .; CDR3 DNA: TGCAGTGCTTCACAATTGGGTCTCCAAGAGACCCAGTACTTC; CDR3 protein: CSASQLGLQETQYF
V gene: TRBV12-3/TRBV12-4; J gene: TRBJ2-7; D gene: TRBD1; clone size: .; CDR3 DNA: TGTGCCAGCAGTTTAAGACAGGGAACGGGCTACGAGCAGTACTTC; CDR3 protein: CASSLRQGTGYEQYF
V gene: TRBV7-8; J gene: TRBJ2-3; D gene: .; clone size: .; CDR3 DNA: TGTGCCAGCAGCTTAGGGTACTCTGATACCACAGATACGCAGTATTTT; CDR3 protein: CASSLGYSDTTDTQYF
V gene: TRBV20-1; J gene: TRBJ2-1; D gene: .; clone size: .; CDR3 DNA: TGCAGTGCTAGCGGGGGGCGGTGGAATGAGCAGTTCTTC; CDR3 protein: CSASGGRWNEQFF
V gene: TRBV6-5; J gene: TRBJ1-1; D gene: TRBD1; clone size: few; CDR3 DNA: TGTGCCAGCAGTTACTCCCGGACAGGGGGTAACACTGAAGCTTTCTTT; CDR3 protein: CASSYSRTGGNTEAFF
V gene: TRBV5-1; J gene: TRBJ2-5; D gene: TRBD1; clone size: .; CDR3 DNA: TGCGCCAGCAAGACGGGGACAGGTTTCTTGGAAGAGCCGTACTTC; CDR3 protein: CASKTGTGFLEEPYF
V gene: TRBV5-1; J gene: TRBJ2-7; D gene: TRBD1; clone size: .; CDR3 DNA: TGCGCCAGCAGCGGGGGACAGGGGGGGTACGAGCAGTACTTC; CDR3 protein: CASSGGQGGYEQYF
V gene: TRBV9; J gene: TRBJ2-7; D gene: .; clone size: .; CDR3 DNA: TGTGCCAGCAGCGTAGGGGACCTCTACGAGCAGTACTTC; CDR3 protein: CASSVGDLYEQYF
V gene: TRBV27; J gene: TRBJ2-7; D gene: .; clone size: .; CDR3 DNA: TGTGCCAGCAGTTCCCGGGCCTCAAACTACGAGCAGTACTTC; CDR3 protein: CASSSRASNYEQYF
V gene: TRBV7-9; J gene: TRBJ1-4; D gene: .; clone size: few; CDR3 DNA: TGTGCCAGCAGCTCACAGGGTCGGGGTGAAAAACTGTTTTTT; CDR3 protein: CASSSQGRGEKLFF
V gene: TRBV12-3/TRBV12-4; J gene: TRBJ2-7; D gene: .; clone size: .; CDR3 DNA: TGTGCCAGCAGCTCCAGCGGACCCGGCTACGAGCAGTACTTC; CDR3 protein: CASSSSGPGYEQYF
V gene: TRBV20-1; J gene: TRBJ2-5; D gene: .; clone size: few; CDR3 DNA: TGCAGTGCTAGAGTCGAACCGAGGGAGACCCAGTACTTC; CDR3 protein: CSARVEPRETQYF
V gene: TRBV11-2; J gene: TRBJ2-1; D gene: .; clone size: .; CDR3 DNA: TGTGCCAGCAGCTTAGAGGTAGCGGCAATGTACAATGAGCAGTTCTTC; CDR3 protein: CASSLEVAAMYNEQFF
V gene: TRBV7-2; J gene: TRBJ2-7; D gene: TRBD2; clone size: .; CDR3 DNA: TGTGCCAGCAGCTTTAAAGCGGGGGGGTTCTACGAGCAGTACTTC; CDR3 protein: CASSFKAGGFYEQYF
V gene: TRBV5-6; J gene: TRBJ2-6; D gene: .; clone size: .; CDR3 DNA: TGTGCCAGCAGCTTGTCGGGGGCTTCCGGGGCCAACGTCCTGACTTTC; CDR3 protein: CASSLSGASGANVLTF
V gene: TRBV9; J gene: TRBJ1-1; D gene: .; clone size: .; CDR3 DNA: TGTGCCAGCAGCGAGTGGCCGAGGGAGATCCTGAACACTGAAGCTTTCTTT; CDR3 protein: CASSEWPREILNTEAFF
V gene: TRBV15; J gene: TRBJ2-7; D gene: .; clone size: few; CDR3 DNA: TGTGCCACCAGCAGTGGGACTGACTACGAGAAGCAGTACTTC; CDR3 protein: CATSSGTDYEKQYF
V gene: TRBV5-5; J gene: TRBJ2-7; D gene: .; clone size: .; CDR3 DNA: TGTGCCAGCAGCACGCAGGTTGTCGGCTACTACGAGCAGTACTTC; CDR3 protein: CASSTQVVGYYEQYF
V gene: TRBV20-1; J gene: TRBJ2-4; D gene: TRBD2; clone size: once; CDR3 DNA: TGCAGTGCTAGAGCCGGGGGGACTGCGGTGGAAAACATTCAGTACTTC; CDR3 protein: CSARAGGTAVENIQYF
V gene: TRBV7-9; J gene: TRBJ2-7; D gene: TRBD1; clone size: .; CDR3 DNA: TGTGCCAGCAGCCCCACCCGGACAGGACCCTACGAGCAGTACTTC; CDR3 protein: CASSPTRTGPYEQYF
V gene: TRBV12-3/TRBV12-4; J gene: TRBJ2-7; D gene: .; clone size: .; CDR3 DNA: TGTGCCAGCAGTTTAGGGCCGCCGAGCTCCTACAATGAGCAGTACTTC; CDR3 protein: CASSLGPPSSYNEQYF
V gene: TRBV11-1; J gene: TRBJ2-1; D gene: TRBD2; clone size: .; CDR3 DNA: TGTGCCAGCAGCTTCAGCCCGCGGGGGACTAGCGTCTACAATGAGCAGTTCTTC; CDR3 protein: CASSFSPRGTSVYNEQFF
V gene: TRBV10-3; J gene: TRBJ1-2; D gene: .; clone size: once; CDR3 DNA: TGTGCCATCAGTGAACCCAGGGAAGACGGCTATGGCTACACCTTC; CDR3 protein: CAISEPREDGYGYTF
V gene: TRBV6-5; J gene: TRBJ2-1; D gene: .; clone size: few; CDR3 DNA: TGTGCCAGCAGCCGAGAAATGGCCAATGAGCAGTTCTTC; CDR3 protein: CASSREMANEQFF
V gene: TRBV27; J gene: TRBJ2-1; D gene: TRBD1; clone size: .; CDR3 DNA: TGTGCCAGCAGTTTGTTCAGGATGGGACAGCCTTGGGATGAGCAGTTCTTC; CDR3 protein: CASSLFRMGQPWDEQFF
V gene: TRBV12-3/TRBV12-4; J gene: TRBJ1-2; D gene: .; clone size: .; CDR3 DNA: TGTGCCAGCAGCCGGGGGCGTGACTATGGCTACACCTTC; CDR3 protein: CASSRGRDYGYTF
V gene: TRBV29-1; J gene: TRBJ2-3; D gene: TRBD2; clone size: .; CDR3 DNA: TGCAGCGTTGAAGATGCTGGGAGGCTAGCGGGACCAAGCACAGATACGCAGTATTTT; CDR3 protein: CSVEDAGRLAGPSTDTQYF
V gene: TRBV6-1; J gene: TRBJ2-1; D gene: .; clone size: .; CDR3 DNA: TGTGCCAGCACGGGGACCTACAATGAGCAGTTCTTC; CDR3 protein: CASTGTYNEQFF
V gene: TRBV5-4; J gene: TRBJ1-1; D gene: .; clone size: few; CDR3 DNA: TGTGCCAGCAACCAACGCCCGAGGGGCACTGAAGCTTTCTTT; CDR3 protein: CASNQRPRGTEAFF
V gene: TRBV7-2; J gene: TRBJ2-5; D gene: .; clone size: .; CDR3 DNA: TGTGCCAGCAGCTTAATAGAGTCGGGAGCCCAGTACTTC; CDR3 protein: CASSLIESGAQYF
V gene: TRBV30; J gene: TRBJ1-2; D gene: .; clone size: few; CDR3 DNA: TGTGCCTGGAGCTATGGAATAGGGGATAAGGGCTACACCTTC; CDR3 protein: CAWSYGIGDKGYTF
V gene: TRBV12-5; J gene: TRBJ2-1; D gene: TRBD2; clone size: few; CDR3 DNA: TGTGCTAGTGGTGGGGGACTAGCGGGGGTGGAGCAGTTCTTC; CDR3 protein: CASGGGLAGVEQFF
V gene: TRBV20-1; J gene: TRBJ2-1; D gene: TRBD1; clone size: .; CDR3 DNA: TGCAGTGCTAGGACAGGGGGCCACAATGAGCAGTTCTTC; CDR3 protein: CSARTGGHNEQFF